What follows are 19 T cell receptor beta chains derived from one specimen sequenced in a study of neoadjuvant anti-PD-1 for oral cavity cancer. Produced via immunoSEQ multiplex PCR; TCRdb's table is partial and in-frame only. In the table there are under 8,500 clones, 60% of which are singletons. Here the sequenced sample was tumor tissue, taken before nivolumab (anti-PD-1) treatment. The origin of the receptors is a person between 40 and 85 years old with oral cavity squamous cell carcinoma.

In the case of this clone: Compared with germline, one end of the junction differs, possibly owing to a read error. The J gene is TRBJ2-7, the V gene TRBV18; the D gene is possibly TRBD1 (6 bases). The CDR3 has 13 residues. CDR1 and CDR2 (germline): KGHSH, LQKENI. The CDR3 loop is CASSPQGTYEQYF. The CDR3 DNA follows: TGTGCCAGCTCCCCACAGGGAACCTACGAGCAGTACTTC. Filled out from reference TRBV18 and TRBJ2-7, the complete variable domain reads NAGVMQNPRHLVRRRGQEARLRCSPMKGHSHVYWYRQLPEEGLKFMVYLQKENIIDESGMPKERFSAEFPKEGPSILRIQQVVRGDSAAYFCASSPQGTYEQYFGPGTRLTVT.

Sample share makes this clone large (0.1 to 1%). This sequence joins TRBV21-1 and TRBJ2-2; the table's D call TRBD2 went unverified against the DNA. TRBV21-1 represents a pseudogene. The CDR3 loop spans 17 amino acids. The chain's CDR3 is CASSKAGTSGNTGELFF. Here the CDR3 DNA reads TGTGCCAGCAGCAAAGCCGGGACTAGCGGGAACACCGGGGAGCTGTTTTTT.

This clone was seen a handful of times. CDR3 bases: TGTGCCAGCAGTGTAGGACTAGCGGGCTCGGGGACCCAGTACTTC. Translating it yields CASSVGLAGSGTQYF. The genes are TRBV2 and TRBJ2-5; 11 nucleotides agree with TRBD2. After removal of 4 bases from V and 7 bases from J, the junction contained 8 bases not matched to a gene. This CDR3 is 15 amino acids long. The germline CDR1 and CDR2 sequences are SNHLY and FYNNEI.

The CDR3 region has the DNA TGTGCCAGTACCCCGAGCGGCGGGGACGGGGCCAACGTCCTGACTTTC. Encoded protein: CASTPSGGDGANVLTF. The chain couples TRBV19 to TRBJ2-6; D may be TRBD2 (6 bases). V was shortened by 7 bases and J by 4 bases, with 17 bases between the two germline ends. The CDR3 consists of 16 residues. Germline V CDR1 and CDR2: LNHDA, SQIVND (reference sequence). The entire variable domain, with the rest obtained from reference TRBV19 and TRBJ2-6, is as follows: DGGITQSPKYLFRKEGQNVTLSCEQNLNHDAMYWYRQDPGQGLRLIYYSQIVNDFQKGDIAEGYSVSREKKESFPLTVTSAQKNPTAFYLCASTPSGGDGANVLTFGAGSRLTVL.

CDR3 sequence: CASSVGSGRKAFF. For the CDR3, the DNA is TGTGCCAGTAGTGTCGGTTCCGGTAGGAAAGCTTTCTTT. The J gene is TRBJ1-1, the V gene TRBV19; D is undetermined. The CDR3 has 13 residues. Trimming removed 5 bases from V and 9 bases from J, with 16 bases in between. CDR1 and CDR2 from the germline V gene are LNHDA and SQIVND (reference sequence).

The J gene is TRBJ2-1, the V gene TRBV18, with 9 bases lining up with TRBD1. The CDR3 is 15 amino acids. The germline CDR1 and CDR2 sequences are KGHSH and LQKENI. V lost 2 bases and J lost 2; bases outside the gene matches: 1. CDR3 region: CASSPRDRAYNEQFF. CDR3 in DNA: TGTGCCAGCTCACCAAGGGACAGGGCCTACAATGAGCAGTTCTTC.

This clone occurred a few times. The DNA for the CDR3 is TGTGCCAGCAGTCGAGCAGGTACCGGTAATGAAAAACTGTTTTTT. It yields the protein CASSRAGTGNEKLFF. V is TRBV27 and J is TRBJ1-4, with D unresolved. Trimming took 5 bases from V and 4 from J, leaving 14 bases between them. The CDR3 has 15 residues. Germline CDR1 is MNHEY and CDR2 is SMNVEV (reference sequence).

The chain uses TRBV2 and TRBJ1-2; D uncertain. Deletions cut 11 bases from V and 2 bases from J, with 15 bases between. The length of the CDR3 is 13 residues. Germline-derived CDR1 and CDR2 are SNHLY and FYNNEI. The DNA of the CDR3 is TGTGCCTACTGCCTCTCACCGAACTATGGCTACACCTTC. Encoded protein: CAYCLSPNYGYTF.

The table lists this clone with a few counts. The rearrangement links TRBV7-2 to TRBJ2-6; D gene ambiguous. Trimming removed 2 bases at V and 4 bases at J, with 12 bases between. The CDR3 contains 16 residues. The germline CDR1 and CDR2 sequences are SGHTA and FQGNSA. CDR3 sequence reads: CASSLSRASGANVLTF. The CDR3 DNA sequence: TGTGCCAGCAGCTTATCACGCGCGAGCGGGGCCAACGTCCTGACTTTC.

This clone has only one observation. The rearrangement links TRBV30 to TRBJ1-5; possible D gene TRBD1, 5 bases. Germline CDR1 is GTSNPN and CDR2 is SVGIG (reference sequence). Trimming took off 4 bases at V and 2 bases at J, with 18 bases between the two ends. The CDR3 totals 16 residues. In DNA form, the CDR3 reads TGTGCCTGGACCCCCCGTGGGGAAGGGGGCAATCAGCCCCAGCATTTT. Encoded protein: CAWTPRGEGGNQPQHF.

This clone appeared a few times. J is TRBJ1-3 and V is TRBV30; tentative D call: TRBD1 (6 bases). V was clipped by 7 bases and J by 4 bases, with 11 bases between them. Germline values: CDR1 GTSNPN, CDR2 SVGIG (reference sequence). The CDR3 extends over 12 amino acids. CDR3 region: CALDSGGNTIYF. CDR3 DNA: TGTGCCTTGGACAGCGGCGGAAACACCATATATTTT.

The J gene is TRBJ1-2, the V gene TRBV7-9; D remains unclear. The CDR3 covers 12 residues. Germline V gene lookup returns CDR1 SEHNR and CDR2 FQNEAQ (reference sequence). V lost 1 base and J 1 base, leaving 1 base between the germline ends. CDR3 loop: CASSLDNYGYTF. The CDR3 DNA reads as TGTGCCAGCAGCTTAGATAACTATGGCTACACCTTC.

This chain links TRBV19 with TRBJ2-6, with D maybe TRBD2 (5 bases). The CDR3 loop spans 16 amino acids. V was pared by 2 bases and J by 4 bases, with 12 bases between. Germline V gene data show CDR1 as LNHDA and CDR2 as SQIVND (reference sequence). CDR3: CASSINAGIGANVLTF. CDR3 nucleotides: TGTGCCAGTAGTATAAATGCCGGGATCGGGGCCAACGTCCTGACTTTC.

This clone was counted between two and nine times. The V call is TRBV5-6, the J call TRBJ1-4; TRBD1 is a possible D gene (5 bases). Germline loops: CDR1 SGHDT, CDR2 YYEEEE. V lost 3 bases and J lost 7, with 16 bases in between. The CDR3 extends over 15 amino acids. CDR3 loop: CASSWASGRLEKLFF. The CDR3 bases are TGTGCCAGCAGCTGGGCTTCGGGACGGCTTGAAAAACTGTTTTTT.

This clone was counted a few times. V is TRBV19 and J is TRBJ1-5, with 7 bases fitting TRBD1. Germline assignment: CDR1 LNHDA and CDR2 SQIVND (reference sequence). This CDR3 has 14 residues. After removal of 4 bases from V and 3 bases from J, the junction contained 3 bases not matched to a gene. CDR3 in amino acids: CASSTGQDNQPQHF. For the CDR3, the DNA is TGTGCCAGTAGTACTGGACAGGACAATCAGCCCCAGCATTTT.

In its sample, this clone ranks as large (0.1 to 1%). The chain has TRBV2 and TRBJ1-2; a weak D match, TRBD1 (5 bases). The germline V gene has CDR1 SNHLY and CDR2 FYNNEI. The CDR3 is 14 amino acids. V shed 2 bases and J shed 4 bases, with 11 bases lying between them. CDR3: CASSESEGSYGYTF. CDR3 nucleotides: TGTGCCAGCAGTGAAAGTGAGGGGAGCTATGGCTACACCTTC.

This chain links TRBV6-6 with TRBJ1-2; 8 bases map to TRBD1. CDR3 length: 15 residues. Trimming took 2 bases from V and 3 from J; bases not matched to a gene: 5. The germline V gene has CDR1 MNHNY and CDR2 SVGAGI (reference sequence). The CDR3 is CASSYDRQGYYGYTF. In nucleotides, the CDR3 is TGTGCCAGCAGTTACGACCGACAGGGGTACTATGGCTACACCTTC.

The chain couples TRBV7-9 to TRBJ1-6; D perhaps matches TRBD1 (6 bases). The CDR3 is made up of 16 amino acids. Germline V CDR1 and CDR2: SEHNR, FQNEAQ (reference sequence). V was pared by 7 bases and J by 7 bases, with 20 bases between. The CDR3 sequence is CASTTNRAGGNSPLHF. Written as DNA, the CDR3 is TGTGCCAGCACCACGAACAGGGCCGGGGGGAATTCACCCCTCCACTTT.

The rearrangement joins TRBV19 to TRBJ2-3; a weak D match, TRBD1 (6 bases). Trimming left V 7 bases short and J 4 bases short, with 18 bases between. The CDR3 covers 15 residues. The germline V gene has CDR1 LNHDA and CDR2 SQIVND (reference sequence). As DNA, the CDR3 is TGTGCCAGTACCGAGAGGGGACACAAGGCAGATACGCAGTATTTT. Amino acids: CASTERGHKADTQYF.